The rows below give T cell receptor beta chains drawn from one sample of a study of memory CD4+ T cells and cytomegalovirus serostatus. Generated by immunoSEQ multiplex PCR, the TCRdb table keeps only in-frame clones and is missing some. The table shows some 73,000 clones, with about 73% occurring only once. The specimen sequenced was memory CD4+ T cells from blood. These receptors came from an adult in good health and CMV-seropositive. The CDR3 runs from the conserved cysteine through the conserved F or W. The D gene is left open where the match is weak. Rows give clone size only sometimes, using once, few, many, or a class for an expanded clone.

-	TRBJ2-3	TRBV6-5	TRBD1	TGTGCCAGCAGTAGGGACAGACTCACAGATACGCAGTATTTT	CASSRDRLTDTQYF
-	TRBJ1-5	TRBV5-8	-	TGTGCCAGCACCCAAAGGGCTTTTGGCAATCAGCCCCAGCATTTT	CASTQRAFGNQPQHF
-	TRBJ1-2	TRBV6-4	-	TGTGCCAGCAGCAGATTCGGGAATGATAACTATGGCTACACCTTC	CASSRFGNDNYGYTF
few	TRBJ1-6	TRBV6-5	-	TGTGCCAGCAGTTACGAGGGGCCCTCACCCCTCCACTTT	CASSYEGPSPLHF
-	TRBJ1-3	TRBV7-8	-	TGTGCCAGCAGCGCCACATGGGGACGCAGAGACACCATATATTTT	CASSATWGRRDTIYF
-	TRBJ2-3	TRBV7-2	-	TGTGCCAGCAGCCGAGACACAGATACGCAGTATTTT	CASSRDTDTQYF
-	TRBJ2-5	TRBV5-6	-	TGTGCCAGCAGCGCGACTTGGGGGGAGACCCAGTACTTC	CASSATWGETQYF
-	TRBJ2-1	TRBV7-9	TRBD2	TGTGCCAGCAGCTTGTACGGCTTAGCGGGGGGGCTCAATGAGCAGTTCTTC	CASSLYGLAGGLNEQFF
-	TRBJ1-2	TRBV19	-	TGTGCCAGTCTCCGGGCTGCTAACTATGGCTACACCTTC	CASLRAANYGYTF
-	TRBJ1-3	TRBV5-6	-	TGTGCCAGCAGCTTGTCCCGGATAGCTCGCACCATATATTTT	CASSLSRIARTIYF
few	TRBJ1-4	TRBV14	TRBD1	TGTGCCAGCAGCCATACAGGGGGTTATGAAAAACTGTTTTTT	CASSHTGGYEKLFF
-	TRBJ1-2	TRBV6-5	-	TGTGCCAGCAGTTACTCGGGGCAGGGGAACTTCTATGGCTACACCTTC	CASSYSGQGNFYGYTF
-	TRBJ1-4	TRBV4-2	-	TGTGCCAGCAGCCAGACAGATAATGAAAAACTGTTTTTT	CASSQTDNEKLFF
-	TRBJ2-3	TRBV2	TRBD2	TGTGCCAGCAGCAGGACTAGCGGGGGGGCCGGCACAGATACGCAGTATTTT	CASSRTSGGAGTDTQYF
-	TRBJ2-7	TRBV7-9	TRBD1	TGTGCCAGCAGCGATCGGACAGGGTACGAGCAGTACTTC	CASSDRTGYEQYF
-	TRBJ1-3	TRBV7-2	TRBD1	TGTGCCAGCAGCAGTTATCGGACAGGTATATCTGGAAACACCATATATTTT	CASSSYRTGISGNTIYF
-	TRBJ2-1	TRBV19	-	TGTGCCAGTAGTATAGACAGGCCCCGGGGCAACTCCTACAATGAGCAGTTCTTC	CASSIDRPRGNSYNEQFF
few	TRBJ1-5	TRBV19	-	TGTGCCCTTGGAAGGGGCCCCAATCAGCCCCAGCATTTT	CALGRGPNQPQHF
-	TRBJ1-4	TRBV5-4	TRBD1	TGTGCCAGCAGCACGCGACAGGGGGCTAATGAAAAACTGTTTTTT	CASSTRQGANEKLFF
-	TRBJ1-1	TRBV10-3	-	TGTGCCATCAGTGAGAGGGGTTTGGACACTGAAGCTTTCTTT	CAISERGLDTEAFF
-	TRBJ1-1	TRBV11-3	-	TGTGCCAGCAGCCTCATGAACACTGAAGCTTTCTTT	CASSLMNTEAFF
-	TRBJ2-7	TRBV11-3	-	TGTGCCAGCAGCTTAGATGGAGGTTACGAGCAGTACTTC	CASSLDGGYEQYF
-	TRBJ2-3	TRBV10-1	-	TGCGCCAGCAGCCCCCAAGGAGGCTTTACAGATACGCAGTATTTT	CASSPQGGFTDTQYF
-	TRBJ2-5	TRBV10-1	TRBD1	TGCGCCAGCAGTGAGTCGACTGGACAGGGACAAGAGACCCAGTACTTC	CASSESTGQGQETQYF
-	TRBJ2-5	TRBV5-4	TRBD2	TGTGCCAGCAGCTTGGCTGGGTTGCGGGAGATCGGGACCCAGTACTTC	CASSLAGLREIGTQYF